This note documents a single T cell receptor (beta chain) sequence. Antigen: not known. What was sequenced were expressed TCRB transcripts, since all of the isolated RNA had been reverse transcribed. There were 3 million to 4 million reads on average in the naive, central memory and regulatory T cell samples. This table comes from immunoSEQ multiplex PCR, and its TCRdb copy is limited to in-frame clones, with some not included. The repertoire includes 140,000 to 150,000 clones, about 10% of them detected once, and about 1.3% sits in the top ten. The record originates from a study of beta chain features in type 1 diabetes. Study-wide results and caveats: The VDJ junctions of type 1 diabetes patients carried fewer insertions and more deletions. For Type 1 diabetes patients, all four CD4+ subsets carried TCRB CDR3s that were moderately but significantly shorter.

The CDR3 runs 13 residues. With V trimmed by 6 bases and J by 4 bases, 5 bases remained unmatched. CDR1 and CDR2 (germline): SGHDT, YYEEEE. This sequence originates from a man aged 18 to 29 in good health. This chain uses TRBV5-6 with TRBJ2-5; 8 nucleotides line up with TRBD2. The sample taken for sequencing was naive CD4+ T cells from blood. CDR3 sequence (DNA): TGTGCCAGCACCGCGGGGGGTTTAGAGACCCAGTACTTC. It specifies CASTAGGLETQYF.